This T cell receptor (beta chain) was profiled in a study of cytomegalovirus exposure and HLA in healthy donors. Study results and caveats: According to the study, roughly 160 TCR beta chains were cytomegalovirus-associated. Reportedly, cytomegalovirus status was diagnosed with high sensitivity and specificity.

TCRdb's table, derived via immunoSEQ multiplex PCR, lists solely in-frame clones and lacks some. This sample has roughly 140,000 clones; 85% to 90% occur once, and the top ten carry around 10%. A note on this clone: Its specificity is not known.

Germline V gene data show CDR1 as LNHNV and CDR2 as YYDKDF (reference sequence). Trimming took 0 bases from V and 1 from J; bases not matched to a gene: 5. This CDR3 is 17 amino acids long. The TCR was taken from a man between 18 and 29 years old in good health and CMV-seropositive. This chain links TRBV15 with TRBJ1-5; 8 positions agree with TRBD1. The sequenced material came from PBMCs. CDR3 DNA sequence: TGTGCCACCAGCAGAGATGGCCAGGGGGCGAGCAATCAGCCCCAGCATTTT. As protein: CATSRDGQGASNQPQHF.